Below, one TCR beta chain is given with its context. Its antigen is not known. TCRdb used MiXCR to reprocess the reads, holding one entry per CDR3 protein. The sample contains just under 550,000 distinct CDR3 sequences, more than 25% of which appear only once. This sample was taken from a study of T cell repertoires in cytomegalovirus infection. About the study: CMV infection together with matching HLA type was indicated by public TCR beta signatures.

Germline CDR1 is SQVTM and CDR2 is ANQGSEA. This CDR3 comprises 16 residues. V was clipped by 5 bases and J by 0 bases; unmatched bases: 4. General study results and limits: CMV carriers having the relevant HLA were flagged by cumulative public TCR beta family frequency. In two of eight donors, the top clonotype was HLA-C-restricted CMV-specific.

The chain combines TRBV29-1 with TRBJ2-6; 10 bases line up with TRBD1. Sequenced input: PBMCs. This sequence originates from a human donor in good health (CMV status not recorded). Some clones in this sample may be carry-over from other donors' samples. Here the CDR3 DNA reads TGCAGCGTTTTCGGGACAGGGGTCTCTGGGGCCAACGTCCTGACTTTC. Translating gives CSVFGTGVSGANVLTF.